This T cell receptor (beta chain) was retrieved from a study of glioma-infiltrating T cells. General observations from the study: Very few CDR3 sequences were shared between tissue and blood. Above-expected tissue-blood divergence occurred in all gliomas, most in low-grade ones.

This clonotype has at least ten counts. The antigen is undetermined. CDR1 is SGHVS and CDR2 is FQNEAQ in the germline V gene. The CDR3 length is 13 residues. V dropped 6 bases and J dropped 1 base, with 10 bases sitting between them. Amplification of TCR alpha and beta CDR3 regions from RNA used iRepertoire nested multiplex PCR. For one-step reverse transcription and amplification, about 85-400 ng of tissue mRNA or PBMC total RNA was used. TCRdb reanalysed the multiplex PCR reads using MiXCR and keeps one entry per CDR3 protein. The sample contains tens of thousands of distinct CDR3 sequences, approximately 40% of which appear only once.

The chain employs TRBV7-8 and TRBJ2-7; D gene uncertain. The TCR was taken from a human donor with low-grade glioma or glioblastoma, undergoing nonglioma brain surgery, or in good health (not recorded which). The material sequenced was glioma tissue, nonneoplastic brain tissue, or PBMCs (not recorded which). CDR3 protein: CASSVTFSYEQYF. CDR3 bases: TGTGCCAGCAGTGTTACATTTTCCTACGAGCAGTACTTC.